Listed below are T cell receptor beta chains from one sample, sequenced in a study of T cells expressing NK-cell markers. TCRdb reanalyzed the 5' RACE reads and collapses them to one entry per CDR3 protein, without DNA. The sample's table shows roughly 180,000 distinct CDR3 sequences. The specimen sequenced was blood T cells: a sorted CD56 or NKG2C T cell subset, CD4+ or CD8+ T cells, or bulk PBMC T cells (not recorded which). The receptor set was obtained from a woman aged 18-70 years in good health. CDR3s include the opening cysteine and the closing phenylalanine or tryptophan. The order of the fields is V gene, J gene, CDR3 protein.

TRBV9	TRBJ1-6	CASSVQGVDSPLHF
TRBV5-1	TRBJ2-1	CASRLDTFSYNEQFF
TRBV12-3/TRBV12-4	TRBJ1-2	CASSPRDTFNYGYTF
TRBV20-1	TRBJ2-2	CSALTSGRTGTGELFF
TRBV4-1	TRBJ2-2	CASDRGGTGELFF
TRBV6-2/TRBV6-3	TRBJ1-1	CASTGTRRTEAFF
TRBV27	TRBJ2-3	CASSTRTGDTQYF
TRBV5-1	TRBJ2-3	CASSLDTIRGDTQYF
TRBV5-1	TRBJ2-5	CASSTDRVAETQYF
TRBV18	TRBJ2-1	CASSPLSGSYNEQFF
TRBV7-2	TRBJ1-1	CASSLRQAVEAFF
TRBV5-1	TRBJ2-5	CASSTQQQETQYF
TRBV6-5	TRBJ1-2	CASSYSGRTGVGGYTF
TRBV29-1	TRBJ1-1	CSVEGARVNTEAFF
TRBV7-9	TRBJ2-3	CASSLMGGAMQYF
TRBV7-3	TRBJ2-1	CASSRAGDGYNEQFF
TRBV28	TRBJ2-7	CASSPHNGDYEQYF
TRBV7-2	TRBJ2-7	CASRPRDRGYEQYF
TRBV5-1	TRBJ2-5	CASSLEQGGKTQYF
TRBV28	TRBJ2-1	CASSDPSANSYNEQFF
TRBV18	TRBJ2-2	CASSPEVAYGELFF
TRBV5-1	TRBJ2-2	CASRPDTTGELFF
TRBV4-2	TRBJ1-5	CASSPWAAGVYSNQPQHF
TRBV10-3	TRBJ2-1	CAIRAWTGYYNEQFF
TRBV20-1	TRBJ2-6	CSASRQGVFGANVLTF
TRBV20-1	TRBJ2-7	CSARLAAQGWEQYF
TRBV20-1	TRBJ2-7	CSANLGGGRTYEQYF
TRBV14	TRBJ2-2	CASSQVALQNTGELFF
TRBV6-1	TRBJ2-7	CASRGGTSATYEQYF
TRBV7-8	TRBJ2-7	CASSLNNYEQYF
TRBV9	TRBJ2-3	CASSRPRRGGTDTQYF
TRBV10-2	TRBJ2-1	CASSASPGTGKYNEQFF
TRBV7-7	TRBJ2-1	CASSPSHRGPHNEQFF
TRBV19	TRBJ1-1	CASIRPGISTEAFF
TRBV12-3/TRBV12-4	TRBJ2-1	CASSLIAGRVNEQFF
TRBV7-8	TRBJ1-2	CASSLGEPGIYGYTF
TRBV4-1	TRBJ1-1	CASSQASLGKNTEAFF